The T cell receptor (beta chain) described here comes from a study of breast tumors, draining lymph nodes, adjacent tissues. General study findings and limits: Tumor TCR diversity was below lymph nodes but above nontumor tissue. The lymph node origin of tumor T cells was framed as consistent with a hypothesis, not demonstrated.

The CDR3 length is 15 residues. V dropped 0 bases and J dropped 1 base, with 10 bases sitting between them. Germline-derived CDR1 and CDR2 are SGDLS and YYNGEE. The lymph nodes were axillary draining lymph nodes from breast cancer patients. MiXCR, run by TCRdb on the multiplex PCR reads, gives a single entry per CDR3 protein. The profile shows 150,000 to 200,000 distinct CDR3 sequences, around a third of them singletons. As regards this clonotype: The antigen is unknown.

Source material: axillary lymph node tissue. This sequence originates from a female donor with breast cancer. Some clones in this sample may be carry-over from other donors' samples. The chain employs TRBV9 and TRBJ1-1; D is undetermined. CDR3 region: CASSVEIGRNTEAFF. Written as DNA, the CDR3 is TGTGCCAGCAGCGTAGAGATAGGTAGGAACACTGAAGCTTTCTTT.